This TCR beta chain originates from a study of blood T cell repertoires in COVID-19. Study information: Researchers got acute and convalescent COVID-19 samples from the United States, Italy and Spain. T cells, B-cell-depleted T cells, or PBMCs supplied cDNA or gDNA.

Germline V CDR1 and CDR2: SGHRS, YFSETQ. With 4 bases removed from V and 0 bases from J, the gap between germline ends came to 11 bases. This CDR3 region has 15 residues. The Seattle site enrolled patients during active infection and followed them longitudinally. Original handling: Researchers report that nucleated cell counts were estimated from reference gene primer amplification. Method: immunoSEQ multiplex PCR; TCRdb's copy keeps in-frame clones and lacks some. V, J and clone size derive from that table, while D and trimming were established from the DNA sequence. The sample yields 250,000 to 400,000 clones, 85% to 90% seen once.

The source of this sequence is a woman in her twenties or thirties with COVID-19, enrolled during active disease. The rearrangement links TRBV5-1 to TRBJ1-5; D gene uncertain. The sequenced material came from peripheral blood. CDR3 nucleotides: TGCGCCAGCAGCCCCGGGAATGTTAGCAATCAGCCCCAGCATTTT. This codes for CASSPGNVSNQPQHF.